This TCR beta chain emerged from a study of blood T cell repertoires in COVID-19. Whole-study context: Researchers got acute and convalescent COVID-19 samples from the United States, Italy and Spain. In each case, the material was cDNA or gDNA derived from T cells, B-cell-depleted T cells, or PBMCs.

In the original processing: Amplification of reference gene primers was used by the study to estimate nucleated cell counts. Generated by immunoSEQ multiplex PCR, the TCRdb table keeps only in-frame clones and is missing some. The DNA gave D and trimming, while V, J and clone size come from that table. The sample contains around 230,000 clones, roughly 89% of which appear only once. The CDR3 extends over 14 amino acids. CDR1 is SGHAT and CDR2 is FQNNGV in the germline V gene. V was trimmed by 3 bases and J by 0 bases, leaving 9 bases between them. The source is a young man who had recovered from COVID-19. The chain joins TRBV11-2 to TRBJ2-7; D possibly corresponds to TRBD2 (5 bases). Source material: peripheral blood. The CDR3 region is CASSLSGYSYEQYF. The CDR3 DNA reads TGTGCCAGCAGCTTGTCGGGATACTCCTACGAGCAGTACTTC.